This T cell receptor (beta chain) was captured by sequencing in a study of blood T cells in healthy people across ages. This CDR3 comprises 16 residues. Germline CDR1 is MNHEY and CDR2 is SMNVEV (reference sequence). V was pared by 4 bases and J by 7 bases, with 6 bases of the junction left unmatched. Using a J-beta primer mix together with a sample-barcoded 5' primer, a second PCR was run for about 7 to 12 cycles. TCRdb independently ran MiXCR on the 5' RACE reads; one entry per CDR3 protein. The sample contains hundreds of thousands of distinct CDR3 sequences, 20% to 30% of which appear only once. The draw of peripheral blood yielded 8.5 to 10 milliliters from each donor. The same data also went into a second study, on T cells of mothers and their children. This second report adds: Three healthy Caucasian mothers, along with their six children, were the donors.

What was sequenced was blood. V usage is TRBV27 and J usage is TRBJ2-2; 13 bases are shared with TRBD2. This receptor was identified in a boy under 18 in good health. DNA for the CDR3: TGTGCCAGCAGTTCCACTAGCGGGGGGGCCCACGGGGAGCTGTTTTTT. The encoded protein is CASSSTSGGAHGELFF.